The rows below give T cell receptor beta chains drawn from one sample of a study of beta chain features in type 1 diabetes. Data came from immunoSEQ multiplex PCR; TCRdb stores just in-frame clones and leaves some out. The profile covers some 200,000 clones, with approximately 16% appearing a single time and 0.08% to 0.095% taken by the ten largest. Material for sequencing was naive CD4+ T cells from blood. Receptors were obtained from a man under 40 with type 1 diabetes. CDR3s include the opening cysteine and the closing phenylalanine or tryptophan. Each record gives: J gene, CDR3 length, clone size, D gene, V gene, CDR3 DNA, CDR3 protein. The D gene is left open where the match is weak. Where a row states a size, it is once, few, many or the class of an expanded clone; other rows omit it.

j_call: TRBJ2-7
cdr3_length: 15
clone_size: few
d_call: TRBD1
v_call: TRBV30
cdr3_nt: TGTGCCTGGAACTCCGGGACAGGGGGCCTCTACGAGCAGTACTTC
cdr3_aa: CAWNSGTGGLYEQYF

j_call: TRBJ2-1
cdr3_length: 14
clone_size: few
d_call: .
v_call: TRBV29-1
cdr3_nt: TGCAGCGTTGGGCGGCGATACTCCTACAATGAGCAGTTCTTC
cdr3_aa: CSVGRRYSYNEQFF

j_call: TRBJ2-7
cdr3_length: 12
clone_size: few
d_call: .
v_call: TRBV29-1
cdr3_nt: TGCAGCGTTCGGCAGGGACCCTACGAGCAGTACTTC
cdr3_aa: CSVRQGPYEQYF

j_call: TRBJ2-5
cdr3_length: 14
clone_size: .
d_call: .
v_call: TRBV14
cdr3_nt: TGTGCCAGCAGCACTCGATCGTACCAAGAGACCCAGTACTTC
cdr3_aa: CASSTRSYQETQYF

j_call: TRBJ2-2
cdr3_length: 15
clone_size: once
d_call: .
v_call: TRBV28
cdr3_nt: TGTGCCAGCAGTTTAACACGACAGCTCCCGGGGGAGCTGTTTTTT
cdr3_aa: CASSLTRQLPGELFF

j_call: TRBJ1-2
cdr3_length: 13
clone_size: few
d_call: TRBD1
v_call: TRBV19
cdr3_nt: TGTGCCAGTAGTACAAGGACAGGGAATGGCTACACCTTC
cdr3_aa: CASSTRTGNGYTF

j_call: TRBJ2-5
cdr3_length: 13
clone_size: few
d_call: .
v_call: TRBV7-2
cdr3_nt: TGTGCCAGCAGCCCACAGCAGGGGGAGACCCAGTACTTC
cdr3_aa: CASSPQQGETQYF

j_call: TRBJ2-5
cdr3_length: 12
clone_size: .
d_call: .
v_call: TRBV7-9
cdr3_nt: TGTGCCAGCAGGAACAGAGGAGAGACCCAGTACTTC
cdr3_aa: CASRNRGETQYF

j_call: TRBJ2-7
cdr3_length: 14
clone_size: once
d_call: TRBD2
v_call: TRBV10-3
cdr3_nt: TGTGCCATCAGGTTTGGCGGGAGGGCCCAAGAGCAGTACTTC
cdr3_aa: CAIRFGGRAQEQYF

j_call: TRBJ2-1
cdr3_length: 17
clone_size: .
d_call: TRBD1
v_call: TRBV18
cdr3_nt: TGTGCCAGCTCACGGTCCGTGGGACAGGGGGCCTACAATGAGCAGTTCTTC
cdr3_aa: CASSRSVGQGAYNEQFF

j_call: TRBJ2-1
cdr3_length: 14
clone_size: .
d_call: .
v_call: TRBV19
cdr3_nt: TGTGCCAGTAGCCCAATTCAAGGGGGCAATGAGCAGTTCTTC
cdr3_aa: CASSPIQGGNEQFF

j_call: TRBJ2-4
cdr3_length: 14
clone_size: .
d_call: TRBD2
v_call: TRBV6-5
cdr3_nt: TGTGCCAGCAGATCTCGGGCGGGAGCGAACATTCAGTACTTC
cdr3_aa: CASRSRAGANIQYF

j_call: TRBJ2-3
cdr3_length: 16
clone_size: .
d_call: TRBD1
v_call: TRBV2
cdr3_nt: TGTGCCAGCAGACCTAGACAGGGTATGGCGACAGATACGCAGTATTTT
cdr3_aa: CASRPRQGMATDTQYF

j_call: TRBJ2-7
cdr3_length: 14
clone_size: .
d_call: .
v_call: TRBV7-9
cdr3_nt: TGTGCCAGCAGCTTCGGCCAGGTGGTTTACGAGCAGTACTTC
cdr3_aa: CASSFGQVVYEQYF

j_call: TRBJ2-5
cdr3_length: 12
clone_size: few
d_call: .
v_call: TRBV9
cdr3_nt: TGTGCCAGCAGCGTAGGGCAGGAGACCCAGTACTTC
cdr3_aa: CASSVGQETQYF

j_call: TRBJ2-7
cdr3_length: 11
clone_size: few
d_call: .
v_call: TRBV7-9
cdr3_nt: TGTGCCAGCAGCCGCGGGGACATTCGGGACTTC
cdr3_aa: CASSRGDIRDF

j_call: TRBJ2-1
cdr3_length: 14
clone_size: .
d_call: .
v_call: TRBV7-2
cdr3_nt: TGTGCCAGCAGCTTCGGACGCGGCAGCAATGAGCAGTTCTTC
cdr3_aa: CASSFGRGSNEQFF

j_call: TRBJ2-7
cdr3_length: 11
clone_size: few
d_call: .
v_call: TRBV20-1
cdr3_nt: TGCAGTGCCTATATCCGAGGGGAGCAGTACTTC
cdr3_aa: CSAYIRGEQYF

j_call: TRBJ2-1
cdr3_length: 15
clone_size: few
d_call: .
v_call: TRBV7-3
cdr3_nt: TGTGCCAGCAGCCCTGGACAGGGAGGGTACAATGAGCAGTTCTTC
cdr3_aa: CASSPGQGGYNEQFF

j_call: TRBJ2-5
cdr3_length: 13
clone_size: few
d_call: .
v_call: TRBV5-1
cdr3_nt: TGCGCCAGCAGCAAAGGTTCTGGAGAGACCCAGTACTTC
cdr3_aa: CASSKGSGETQYF

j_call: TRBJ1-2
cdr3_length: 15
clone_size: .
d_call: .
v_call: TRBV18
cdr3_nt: TGTGCCAGCTCACCACAGTTCGGCAGGGAGGATGGCTACACCTTC
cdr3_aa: CASSPQFGREDGYTF

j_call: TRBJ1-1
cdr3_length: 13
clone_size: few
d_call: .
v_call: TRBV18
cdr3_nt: TGTGCCAGCTCACCATTAAGAGGAGCTGAAGCTTTCTTT
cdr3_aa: CASSPLRGAEAFF

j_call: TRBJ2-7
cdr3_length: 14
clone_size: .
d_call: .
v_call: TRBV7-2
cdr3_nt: TGTGCCAGCAGCCCAAGTGCTGGAGGGAGCGAGCAGTACTTC
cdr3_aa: CASSPSAGGSEQYF

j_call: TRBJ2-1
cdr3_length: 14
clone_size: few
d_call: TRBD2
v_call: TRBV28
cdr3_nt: TGTGCCAGCAGTTCGCCGGGAGGAGGAAATGAGCAGTTCTTC
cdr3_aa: CASSSPGGGNEQFF

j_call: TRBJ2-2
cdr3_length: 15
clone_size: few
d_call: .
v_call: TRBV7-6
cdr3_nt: TGTGCCAGCAGCTTAGCCTCGGGGGTTGTCGGGGAGCTGTTTTTT
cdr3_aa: CASSLASGVVGELFF

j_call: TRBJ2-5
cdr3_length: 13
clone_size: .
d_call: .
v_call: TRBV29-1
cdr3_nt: TGCAGCGTCGGGGTGACAGGTGAAGAGACCCAGTACTTC
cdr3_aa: CSVGVTGEETQYF

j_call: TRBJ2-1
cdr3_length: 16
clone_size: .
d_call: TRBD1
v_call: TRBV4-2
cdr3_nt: TGTGCCAGCAGCCAAGATTACAGGGGATCCTACAATGAGCAGTTCTTC
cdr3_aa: CASSQDYRGSYNEQFF

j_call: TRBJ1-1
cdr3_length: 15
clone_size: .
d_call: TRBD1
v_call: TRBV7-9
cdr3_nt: TGTGCCAGCAGCCCGGACAGGGGCCTCACGACTGAAGCTTTCTTT
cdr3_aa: CASSPDRGLTTEAFF

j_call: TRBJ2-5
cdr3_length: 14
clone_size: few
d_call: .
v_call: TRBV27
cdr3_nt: TGTGCCAGCAGTTTGGGCTGGAGTTTGGAGACCCAGTACTTC
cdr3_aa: CASSLGWSLETQYF

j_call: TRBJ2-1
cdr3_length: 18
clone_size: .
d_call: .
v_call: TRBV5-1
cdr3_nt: TGCGCCAGCAGCTTGGAATTGGTGCGGGTCCGTTCCTACAATGAGCAGTTCTTC
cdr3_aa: CASSLELVRVRSYNEQFF

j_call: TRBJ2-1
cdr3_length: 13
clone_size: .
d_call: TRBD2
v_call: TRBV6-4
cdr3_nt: TGTGCCAGCAGTGACTCCCCGGGGGGTGAGCAGTTCTTC
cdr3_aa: CASSDSPGGEQFF

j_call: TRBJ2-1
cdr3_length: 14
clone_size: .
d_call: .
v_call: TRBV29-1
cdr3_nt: TGCAGCGTTGAAGACCGGGACTTTCCGAATGAGCAGTTCTTC
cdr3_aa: CSVEDRDFPNEQFF

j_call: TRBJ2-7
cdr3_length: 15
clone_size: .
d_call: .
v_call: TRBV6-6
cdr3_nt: TGTGCCAGCAGAAGTCGGCTAGCCCAATCCTACGAGCAGTACTTC
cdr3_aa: CASRSRLAQSYEQYF

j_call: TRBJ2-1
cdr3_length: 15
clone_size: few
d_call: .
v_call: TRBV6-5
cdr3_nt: TGTGCCAGCAGTAAAGACCGGAGCTCCTACAATGAGCAGTTCTTC
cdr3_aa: CASSKDRSSYNEQFF

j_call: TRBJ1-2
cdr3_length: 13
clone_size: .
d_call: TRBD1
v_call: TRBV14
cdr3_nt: TGTGCCAGCAGCCAAGGGGACAGGACTGGCTACACCTTC
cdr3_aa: CASSQGDRTGYTF

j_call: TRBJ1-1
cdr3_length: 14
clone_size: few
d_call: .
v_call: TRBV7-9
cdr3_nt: TGTGCCAGCAGCTTAGCGTGGGGGAACACTGAAGCTTTCTTT
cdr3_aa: CASSLAWGNTEAFF

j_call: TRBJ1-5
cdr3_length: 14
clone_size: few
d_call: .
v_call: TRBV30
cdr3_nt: TGTGCCTGGAGTGTTTTAAGCGGTAATCAGCCCCAGCATTTT
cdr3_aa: CAWSVLSGNQPQHF

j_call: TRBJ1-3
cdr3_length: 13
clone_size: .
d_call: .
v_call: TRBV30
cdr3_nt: TGTGCCTGGAGTTTGGAGTCCGGAAACACCATATATTTT
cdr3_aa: CAWSLESGNTIYF